This T cell receptor beta chain was recovered during a study of blood T cell repertoires in COVID-19. Study at large: The origin of the acute and convalescent COVID-19 samples was the United States, Italy and Spain.

In the original processing: Amplification of reference gene primers provided the estimated nucleated cell counts. Profiling relied on immunoSEQ multiplex PCR, and the TCRdb table lists in-frame clones only, not all of them. Clone size and V and J calls were adopted from that table, with D and trimming inferred from the DNA. Among tens of thousands of clones listed, 80% to 90% were seen once. Germline values: CDR1 MRHNA, CDR2 SNTAGT. The CDR3 contains 13 residues. Trimming removed 2 bases at V and 7 bases at J, with 8 bases between. The clonotype comes from a woman older than 75 with acute or convalescent COVID-19. Sequenced input: peripheral blood. The gene calls are TRBV6-4 and TRBJ2-2; the D gene is possibly TRBD2 (5 bases). CDR3 nucleotide sequence: TGTGCCAGCAGTGACCTCGGGGTCGGGGAGCTGTTTTTT. Its protein is CASSDLGVGELFF.